This TCR beta chain was documented in a study of neurological immune-mediated disorders. In its sample, this clonotype was seen many times. TCRdb reprocessed the 5' RACE reads with MiXCR, giving one entry per CDR3 protein. The data contain some 86,000 distinct CDR3 sequences, just over 2.5% of them seen just once; the ten biggest clones take up roughly 1.2%. The sequence came from a woman between 25 and 40 years old with multiple sclerosis. Material: PBMCs.

The CDR3 sequence is CASSPGGPLTYEQYF. CDR3 in DNA: TGTGCCAGCAGCCCCGGGGGACCGTTGACCTACGAGCAGTACTTC. The rearrangement uses TRBV5-6 and TRBJ2-7; D may be TRBD2 (6 bases). The germline gives CDR1 SGHDT, CDR2 YYEEEE. The CDR3 is 15 amino acids. The ends were cut back, 4 bases at V and 2 bases at J, with 16 bases in the middle.